This TCR beta chain was observed in a study of OX40 agonist ivuxolimab in advanced cancers. Turning to the overall study: Ivuxolimab was a fully human IgG2 agonistic monoclonal antibody targeting the costimulatory receptor OX40 (CD134). Intravenous ivuxolimab was administered to patients every 2 weeks at six dose levels: 0.01, 0.1, 0.3, 1.5, 3 and 10 mg/kg. In the dose-escalation cohort, 75% to 90% of patients were male, and the mean age was 60 years with a range of about 20 to 80. Of the approximately 50 patients in dose escalation, about 19 had hepatocellular carcinoma, some 15 had melanoma, 9 had renal cell carcinoma and 9 had head and neck cancer. The monotherapy dose-escalation portion (N of about 50 patients) of the phase I ivuxolimab trial is reported in the paper. Prior anti-PD-1, anti-PD-L1 or anti-CTLA-4 therapy was permitted, and checkpoint inhibitors had been received by roughly 40% of dose-escalation patients. Partial responses occurred in three dose-escalation patients: two with cutaneous melanoma and one with hepatocellular carcinoma. Peripheral TCRbeta sequencing was intended to test whether TCR sequence diversity was altered and clonal T-cell expansion was caused by ivuxolimab.

The CDR3 contains 22 residues, cysteine and phenylalanine counted. Only the CDR3 region is kept as DNA, spanning 66 bases read in frame from base 1. Overall study results and their limits: The antigen specificity of the clonally expanded peripheral T cells was not determined. Partial responders in the 0.1-3.0 mg/kg groups had among the lowest normalized peripheral clonal expansion, especially among CD8+ T cells. After ivuxolimab, CD8+ T cells had more expanded clones than CD4+ T cells on average. At doses of 0.1 to 3.0 mg/kg, clonal expansion of both CD4+ and CD8+ T cells in blood was seen between baseline and week 6. Low levels of normalized T-cell clonal expansion were also shown by some nonresponding patients.

Patients with autoimmune disease history or receiving systemic immunosuppression were excluded from the trial. Peripheral blood for TCR sequencing was collected from all dose cohorts at baseline, on cycle 4 day 1, and on cycle 7 day 1. Samples came from an open-label, multicenter, first-in-human phase I dose-escalation trial of ivuxolimab. Adults with locally advanced or metastatic melanoma, renal cell carcinoma, hepatocellular carcinoma or head and neck squamous cell carcinoma were enrolled in the trial. Before TCR sequencing, CD4+ and CD8+ T cells were separately sorted from peripheral blood. For sequencing of the TCRbeta CDR3 region, genomic DNA was extracted from the sorted cells. The immunoSEQ Assay was used for sequencing of TCRbeta CDR3 regions. This is the immuneACCESS table as TCRdb keeps it, with only in-frame sequences that have V and J called. A part of the clones is gone; compared with another copy, unresolved V genes explain less than half, and the rest is unexplained. The sample includes just under 85,000 clones, with approximately 84% observed a single time. The ten most abundant clones make up approximately 7% of the sample.

A remark on this clone: Its target antigen remains unknown. No much larger clonotype is one base removed from it; base qualities were not supplied.

This receptor was obtained from an adult with an advanced solid tumor such as melanoma, head and neck, liver or kidney cancer. The chain couples TRBV21-1 to TRBJ1-1; the tabulated D call, TRBD1, remains unverified against the DNA. TRBV21-1 represents a pseudogene. Sequencing used CD4+ or CD8+ T cells sorted from blood, obtained in a trial of the OX40 agonist ivuxolimab. The CDR3 corresponds to CASSKGGKDRGRFEGPNTEAFF. The nucleotides are TGTGCCAGCAGCAAAGGAGGAAAGGACAGGGGCCGGTTCGAGGGGCCGAACACTGAAGCTTTCTTT.